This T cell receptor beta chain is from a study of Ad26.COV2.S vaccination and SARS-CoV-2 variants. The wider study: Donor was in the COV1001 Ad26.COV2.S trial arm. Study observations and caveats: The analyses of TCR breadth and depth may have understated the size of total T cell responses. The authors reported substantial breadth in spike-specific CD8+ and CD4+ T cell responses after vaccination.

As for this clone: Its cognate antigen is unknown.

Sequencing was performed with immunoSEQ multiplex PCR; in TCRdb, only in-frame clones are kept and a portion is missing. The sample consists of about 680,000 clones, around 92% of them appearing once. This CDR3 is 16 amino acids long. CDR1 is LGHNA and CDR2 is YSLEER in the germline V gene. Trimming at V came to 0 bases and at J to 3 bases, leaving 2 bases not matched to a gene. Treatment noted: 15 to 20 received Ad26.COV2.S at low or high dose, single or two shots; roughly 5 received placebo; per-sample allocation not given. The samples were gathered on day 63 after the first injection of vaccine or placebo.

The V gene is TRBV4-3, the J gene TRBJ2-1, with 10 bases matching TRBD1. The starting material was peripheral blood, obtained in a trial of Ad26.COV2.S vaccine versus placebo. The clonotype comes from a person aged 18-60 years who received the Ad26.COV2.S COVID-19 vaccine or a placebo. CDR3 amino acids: CASSQDGTGDYNEQFF. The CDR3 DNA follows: TGCGCCAGCAGCCAAGATGGGACAGGGGACTACAATGAGCAGTTCTTC.